Below are 15 T cell receptor beta chains sequenced from a single sample in a study of blood T cell repertoires in COVID-19. Generated by immunoSEQ multiplex PCR, the TCRdb table keeps only in-frame clones and is missing some. The sample consists of 200,000 to 250,000 clones, 80% to 85% of them appearing once. The sample comprised peripheral blood. All receptors come from an older woman with acute or convalescent COVID-19.

This chain joins TRBV30 and TRBJ2-1; 8 bases are a match to TRBD2. Unmatched junction bases numbered 4, after V lost 3 bases and J lost 0 bases. Germline lookup yields CDR1 GTSNPN and CDR2 SVGIG (reference sequence). This CDR3 region has 15 residues. CDR3 residues: CAWSRRGGSYNEQFF. DNA for the CDR3: TGTGCCTGGAGCCGTCGGGGGGGCTCCTACAATGAGCAGTTCTTC.

This clone has a handful of counts. This chain links TRBV7-9 with TRBJ1-1; a possible D gene is TRBD1 (6 bases). Germline V CDR1 and CDR2: SEHNR, FQNEAQ (reference sequence). V was cut by 5 bases and J by 6 bases, with 19 bases left in between. This CDR3 region has 15 residues. The CDR3 loop reads CASSITGSLGAEAFF. In DNA, the CDR3 is TGTGCCAGCAGCATAACAGGGAGCCTGGGCGCTGAAGCTTTCTTT.

Here the CDR3 DNA reads TGTGCCAGCAGCGTAGACAGGGGTCGCGAAAAACTGTTTTTT. This encodes CASSVDRGREKLFF. The chain carries TRBV7-9 and TRBJ1-4, with 8 bases identical to TRBD1. CDR1 SEHNR and CDR2 FQNEAQ come from the germline V gene (reference sequence). This CDR3 region has 14 residues. The V gene end was trimmed by 5 bases and the J gene end by 8 bases; junction bases not matched to a gene: 7.

This clone was counted only a few times. The rearrangement uses TRBV3-1 (or the pseudogene TRBV3-2) and TRBJ2-2; TRBD1 might be the D (5 bases). V was clipped by 4 bases and J by 9 bases, with 24 bases between them. The CDR3 extends over 17 amino acids. Germline CDR1 LGHDT, CDR2 YNNKEL (reference sequence). The CDR3 nucleotides read TGTGCCAGCAGCCCGGCTTTCGGGCAGGGTGGATTGAGGGAGCTGTTTTTT. This codes for CASSPAFGQGGLRELFF.

This clone was seen only once. The chain employs TRBV9 and TRBJ1-2; D ambiguous. The CDR3 totals 15 residues. V lost 0 bases and J lost 2, with 11 bases in between. The germline CDR1 and CDR2 sequences are SGDLS and YYNGEE. CDR3 DNA sequence: TGTGCCAGCAGCGTAGAAATACAGCGGAACTATGGCTACACCTTC. Encoded protein: CASSVEIQRNYGYTF. Full variable domain (remainder filled in from reference TRBV9 and TRBJ1-2): DSGVTQTPKHLITATGQRVTLRCSPRSGDLSVYWYQQSLDQGLQFLIQYYNGEERAKGNILERFSAQQFPDLHSELNLSSLELGDSALYFCASSVEIQRNYGYTFGSGTRLTVV.

The CDR3 nucleotides read TGTGCCTGGGGCCGACAGGAGAACACTGAAGCTTTCTTT. Protein product: CAWGRQENTEAFF. The chain links TRBV30 to TRBJ1-1, with D possibly being TRBD1 (6 bases). CDR1 is GTSNPN and CDR2 is SVGIG in the germline V gene (reference sequence). CDR3 size: 13 residues. V was trimmed by 5 bases and J by 1 base, leaving 11 bases between them.

CDR3: CASKGAKDTEAFF. The CDR3 region has the DNA TGCGCCAGCAAGGGGGCGAAAGACACTGAAGCTTTCTTT. This chain links TRBV5-1 with TRBJ1-1, with 7 bases aligning to TRBD1. The CDR3 extends over 13 amino acids. V trimming: 6 bases; J trimming: 3 bases; junction bases outside the gene matches: 5. Per germline, CDR1 SGHRS and CDR2 YFSETQ.

The rearrangement links TRBV29-1 to TRBJ2-2; 16 bases match TRBD2. The V gene end was trimmed by 6 bases and the J gene end by 6 bases; junction bases not matched to a gene: 7. There are 16 residues in the CDR3. CDR1 is SQVTM and CDR2 is ANQGSEA in the germline V gene. CDR3 protein: CSVSGTSGGESGELFF. CDR3 DNA sequence: TGCAGCGTATCCGGGACTAGCGGGGGGGAATCCGGGGAGCTGTTTTTT.

The chain joins TRBV30 to TRBJ1-2, with D perhaps matching TRBD1 (6 bases). The CDR3 is made up of 13 amino acids. The V end lost 0 bases, the J end lost 8 bases, and 13 bases lay between the germline ends. Germline CDR1 reads GTSNPN; CDR2 reads SVGIG (reference sequence). The CDR3 is CAWSVIDQGGYTF. The CDR3 region has the DNA TGTGCCTGGAGTGTAATAGATCAGGGGGGCTACACCTTC. The full variable domain, in which reference TRBV30 and TRBJ1-2 provide the parts outside the CDR3, is SQTIHQWPATLVQPVGSPLSLECTVEGTSNPNLYWYRQAAGRGLQLLFYSVGIGQISSEVPQNLSASRPQDRQFILSSKKLLLSDSGFYLCAWSVIDQGGYTFGSGTRLTVV.

J is TRBJ1-1 and V is TRBV4-3; perhaps TRBD1 as D (5 bases). In germline, CDR1 is LGHNA, CDR2 YSLEER. The CDR3 loop spans 16 amino acids. V was pared by 6 bases and J by 4 bases, with 21 bases between. CDR3 residues: CASRLERGRPGTEAFF. CDR3 DNA: TGCGCCAGCAGACTCGAACGGGGGAGGCCGGGCACTGAAGCTTTCTTT.

The rearrangement links TRBV27 to TRBJ2-7; D is uncertain. Trimming removed 6 bases from V and 5 bases from J, with 8 bases in between. The germline gives CDR1 MNHEY, CDR2 SMNVEV (reference sequence). The CDR3 consists of 11 residues. DNA for the CDR3: TGTGCCAGCAGAAGAGAAAACGAGCAGTACTTC. Translated: CASRRENEQYF.

The rearrangement uses TRBV20-1 and TRBJ1-4; no clear D. Germline-derived CDR1 and CDR2 are DFQATT and SNEGSKA (reference sequence). Trimming left V 5 bases short and J 8 bases short, with 9 bases between. The CDR3 spans 11 residues. The CDR3 region is CSAPEGEKLFF. Written as DNA, the CDR3 is TGCAGTGCTCCGGAGGGCGAAAAACTGTTTTTT.

The V gene is TRBV11-2, the J gene TRBJ1-1; D is uncertain. Germline V gene sequence: CDR1 SGHAT, CDR2 FQNNGV. Trimming left V 6 bases short and J 2 bases short, with 10 bases between. The CDR3 sequence is 13 residues long. DNA of the CDR3: TGTGCCAGCAGTTCGCAACAAAACACTGAAGCTTTCTTT. Translating gives CASSSQQNTEAFF.

The gene calls are TRBV7-9 and TRBJ1-2, with D possibly being TRBD1 (6 bases). Trimming shortened V by 6 bases and J by 2 bases, and 19 bases separated the two germline ends. The CDR3 totals 16 residues. Germline loops: CDR1 SEHNR, CDR2 FQNEAQ (reference sequence). CDR3 nucleotides: TGTGCCAGCAGTCCAATCAGGACAGAGGAGAACTATGGCTACACCTTC. Protein sequence: CASSPIRTEENYGYTF.

V gene TRBV10-2 combines with J gene TRBJ1-2; a possible D gene is TRBD1 (5 bases). V was clipped by 4 bases and J by 2 bases, with 14 bases between them. The CDR3 extends over 15 amino acids. CDR1 WSHSY and CDR2 SAAADI come from the germline V gene. The chain's CDR3 is CASSGTSLLNYGYTF. In DNA form, the CDR3 reads TGCGCCAGCAGTGGGACATCTCTATTAAACTATGGCTACACCTTC.